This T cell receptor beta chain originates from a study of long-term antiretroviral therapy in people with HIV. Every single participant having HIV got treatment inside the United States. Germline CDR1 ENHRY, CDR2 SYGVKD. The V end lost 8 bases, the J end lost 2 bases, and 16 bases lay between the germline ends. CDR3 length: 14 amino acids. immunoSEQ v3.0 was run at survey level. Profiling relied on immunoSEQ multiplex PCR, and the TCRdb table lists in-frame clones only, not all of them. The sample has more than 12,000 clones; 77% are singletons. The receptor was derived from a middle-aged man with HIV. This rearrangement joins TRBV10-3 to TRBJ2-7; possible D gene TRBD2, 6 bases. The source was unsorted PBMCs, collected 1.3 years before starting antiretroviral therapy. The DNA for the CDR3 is TGTGCCATCGGGGGACTTTCAAGCGCCTACGAGCAGTACTTC. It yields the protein CAIGGLSSAYEQYF.